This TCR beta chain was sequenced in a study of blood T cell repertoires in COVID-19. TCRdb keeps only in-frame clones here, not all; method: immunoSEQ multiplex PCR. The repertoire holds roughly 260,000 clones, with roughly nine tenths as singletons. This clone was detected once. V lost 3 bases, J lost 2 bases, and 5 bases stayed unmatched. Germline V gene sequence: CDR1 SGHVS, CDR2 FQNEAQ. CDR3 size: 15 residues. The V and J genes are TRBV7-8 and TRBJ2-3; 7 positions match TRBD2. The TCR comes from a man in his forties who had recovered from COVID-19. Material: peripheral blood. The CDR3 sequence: CASSFQAGFTDTQYF. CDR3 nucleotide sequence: TGTGCCAGCAGCTTCCAAGCGGGGTTCACAGATACGCAGTATTTT. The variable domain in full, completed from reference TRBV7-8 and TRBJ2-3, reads GAGVSQSPRYKVAKRGQDVALRCDPISGHVSLFWYQQALGQGPEFLTYFQNEAQLDKSGLPSDRFFAERPEGSVSTLKIQRTQQEDSAVYLCASSFQAGFTDTQYFGPGTRLTVL.